A selection of T cell receptor beta chains follows, all from one sample in a study of regulatory and conventional T cells in breast cancer. A single record per CDR3 protein comes from TCRdb applying MiXCR to the PCR reads. Of roughly 15,000 distinct CDR3 sequences listed, 25% to 40% are singletons. The sample taken for sequencing was conventional T cells from blood. Receptors originate from a female donor in good health. Each CDR3 is given with its conserved first and last residue. A D gene is named only where the DNA matches it firmly. Size is omitted from some rows. Given values are once, few, many or a class for expanded clones.

j_call | clone_size | v_call | d_call | cdr3_aa | cdr3_nt
TRBJ1-4 | - | TRBV5-4 | - | CASSLQGRRDEKLFF | TGTGCCAGCAGCTTGCAGGGACGGAGGGATGAAAAACTGTTTTTT
TRBJ1-2 | - | TRBV7-2 | - | CASSLGQVYGYTF | TGTGCCAGCAGCTTGGGGCAGGTCTATGGCTACACCTTC
TRBJ1-4 | few | TRBV5-1 | - | CASSMVPNEKLFF | TGCGCCAGCAGCATGGTCCCTAATGAAAAACTGTTTTTT
TRBJ2-1 | many | TRBV20-1 | - | CSARDYLDEQFF | TGCAGTGCTAGGGACTATCTCGATGAGCAGTTCTTC
TRBJ1-4 | - | TRBV5-1 | - | CASSLVSRGSNEKLFF | TGCGCCAGCAGCTTGGTATCGAGGGGTTCCAATGAAAAACTGTTTTTT
TRBJ1-3 | - | TRBV20-1 | - | CSARTIASGNTIYF | TGCAGTGCTAGAACCATCGCCTCTGGAAACACCATATATTTT
TRBJ2-5 | - | TRBV6-2/TRBV6-3 | - | CASSYPPRQAGETQYF | TGTGCCAGCAGTTACCCTCCACGACAGGCGGGGGAGACCCAGTACTTC
TRBJ1-6 | - | TRBV7-3 | TRBD1 | CASSLGQASSPLHF | TGTGCCAGCAGCCTGGGACAGGCGAGTTCACCCCTCCACTTT
TRBJ2-1 | once | TRBV11-2 | TRBD1 | CASSSQTGEKGERFF | TGTGCCAGCAGCTCCCAGACAGGGGAGAAGGGTGAGCGGTTCTTC
TRBJ2-7 | - | TRBV25-1 | TRBD2 | CASSGLAGVSASYEQYF | TGTGCCAGCAGTGGACTAGCGGGAGTATCGGCCTCCTACGAGCAGTACTTC
TRBJ2-3 | - | TRBV6-2/TRBV6-3 | TRBD1 | CASSYLGQGGTDTQYF | TGTGCCAGCAGTTACCTGGGGCAGGGGGGCACAGATACGCAGTATTTT
TRBJ2-3 | once | TRBV5-1 | - | CASSLVQSSTDTQYF | TGCGCCAGCAGCTTGGTTCAGTCTAGCACAGATACGCAGTATTTT
TRBJ1-2 | - | TRBV12-3/TRBV12-4 | TRBD1 | CASRPTGTEVSGGYTF | TGTGCCAGCAGGCCTACCGGGACAGAGGTCTCTGGTGGCTACACCTTC
TRBJ1-5 | - | TRBV12-3/TRBV12-4 | TRBD1 | CASSFRGQRVSQPQHF | TGTGCCAGCAGTTTTAGGGGGCAGAGAGTTAGTCAGCCCCAGCATTTT
TRBJ1-5 | - | TRBV28 | - | CASSFIARVRQPQHF | TGTGCCAGCAGTTTTATCGCGCGGGTCAGGCAGCCCCAGCATTTT